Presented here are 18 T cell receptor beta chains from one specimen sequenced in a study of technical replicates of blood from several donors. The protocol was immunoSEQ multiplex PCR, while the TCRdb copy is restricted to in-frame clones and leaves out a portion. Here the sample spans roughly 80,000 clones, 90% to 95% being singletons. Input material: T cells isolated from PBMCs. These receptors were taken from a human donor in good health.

CDR3 amino acids: CAWSDWSGGYYGYTF. In DNA, the CDR3 is TGTGCCTGGAGTGACTGGTCAGGGGGGTACTATGGCTACACCTTC. The V and J genes are TRBV30 and TRBJ1-2, with 7 bases lining up with TRBD1. The CDR3 runs to 15 residues. After removal of 1 base from V and 3 bases from J, the junction contained 8 bases not matched to a gene. The germline V gene encodes CDR1 GTSNPN and CDR2 SVGIG (reference sequence).

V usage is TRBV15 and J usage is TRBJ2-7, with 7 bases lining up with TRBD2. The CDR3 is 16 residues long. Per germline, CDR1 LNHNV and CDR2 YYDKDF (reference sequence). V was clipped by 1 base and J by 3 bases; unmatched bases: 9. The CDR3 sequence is CATSRGGERGHYEQYF. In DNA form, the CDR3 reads TGTGCCACCAGCAGAGGCGGAGAGCGGGGCCACTACGAGCAGTACTTC. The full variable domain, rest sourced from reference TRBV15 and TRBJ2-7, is DAMVIQNPRYQVTQFGKPVTLSCSQTLNHNVMYWYQQKSSQAPKLLFHYYDKDFNNEADTPDNFQSRRPNTSFCFLDIRSPGLGDTAMYLCATSRGGERGHYEQYFGPGTRLTVT.

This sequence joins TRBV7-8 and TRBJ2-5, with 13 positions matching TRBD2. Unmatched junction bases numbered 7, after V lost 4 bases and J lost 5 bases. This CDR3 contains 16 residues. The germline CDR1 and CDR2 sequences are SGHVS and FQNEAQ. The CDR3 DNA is TGTGCCAGCAGCTACCAGGGACTAGCGGGATTTGAGACCCAGTACTTC. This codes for CASSYQGLAGFETQYF.

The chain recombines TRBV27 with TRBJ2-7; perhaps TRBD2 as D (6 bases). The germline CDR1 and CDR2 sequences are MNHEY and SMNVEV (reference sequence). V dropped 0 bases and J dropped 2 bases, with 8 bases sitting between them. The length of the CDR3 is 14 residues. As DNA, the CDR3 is TGTGCCAGCAGTTTATCGTCTAGCGCCTACGAGCAGTACTTC. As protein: CASSLSSSAYEQYF.

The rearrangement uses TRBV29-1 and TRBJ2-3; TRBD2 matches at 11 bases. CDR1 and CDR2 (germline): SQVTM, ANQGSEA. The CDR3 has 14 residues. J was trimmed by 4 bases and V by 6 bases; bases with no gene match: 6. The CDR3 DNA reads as TGCAGCGTCATAGCGGGGGGGCGGCCAGATACGCAGTATTTT. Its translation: CSVIAGGRPDTQYF.

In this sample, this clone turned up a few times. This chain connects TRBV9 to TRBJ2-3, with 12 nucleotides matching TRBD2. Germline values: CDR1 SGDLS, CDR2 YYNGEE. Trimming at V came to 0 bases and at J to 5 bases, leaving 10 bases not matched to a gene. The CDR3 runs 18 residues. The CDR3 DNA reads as TGTGCCAGCAGCGTAGGACCCCTAGCGGGGGGGCTCGGAGATACGCAGTATTTT. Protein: CASSVGPLAGGLGDTQYF.

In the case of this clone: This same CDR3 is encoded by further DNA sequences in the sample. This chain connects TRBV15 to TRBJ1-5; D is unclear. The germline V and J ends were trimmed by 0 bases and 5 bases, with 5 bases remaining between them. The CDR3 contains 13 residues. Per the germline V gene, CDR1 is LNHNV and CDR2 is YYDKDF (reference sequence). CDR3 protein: CATSRDRYQPQHF. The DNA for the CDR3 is TGTGCCACCAGCAGAGACAGGTATCAGCCCCAGCATTTT.

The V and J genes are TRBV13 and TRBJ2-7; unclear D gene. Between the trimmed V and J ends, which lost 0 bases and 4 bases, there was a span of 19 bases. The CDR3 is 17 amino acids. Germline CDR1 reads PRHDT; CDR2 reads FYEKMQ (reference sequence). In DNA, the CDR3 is TGTGCCAGCAGCTTAGGGAACCGGGTCCGAAGTGGGTACGAGCAGTACTTC. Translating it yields CASSLGNRVRSGYEQYF.

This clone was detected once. CDR3 nucleotide sequence: TGTGCCAGCAGTCGAACAGGGAACCCCTACGAGCAGTACTTC. It translates to CASSRTGNPYEQYF. The chain links TRBV28 to TRBJ2-7; possible D gene TRBD1, 6 bases. The CDR3 covers 14 residues. CDR1 is MDHEN, CDR2 SYDVKM, per germline. The V end was cut by 5 bases, the J end by 2 bases, with 13 bases between.

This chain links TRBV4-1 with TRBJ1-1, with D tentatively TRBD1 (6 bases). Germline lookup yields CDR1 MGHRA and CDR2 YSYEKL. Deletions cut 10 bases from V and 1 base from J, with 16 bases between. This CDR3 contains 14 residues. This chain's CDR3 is CATQDRTENTEAFF. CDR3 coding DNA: TGCGCCACCCAAGATCGGACAGAGAACACTGAAGCTTTCTTT.

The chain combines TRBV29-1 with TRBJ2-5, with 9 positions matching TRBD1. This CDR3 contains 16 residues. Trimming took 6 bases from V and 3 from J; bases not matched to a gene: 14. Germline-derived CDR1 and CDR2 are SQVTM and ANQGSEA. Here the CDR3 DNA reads TGCAGCGTAGAACCGGGACAGGGTTTTTGGGAAGAGACCCAGTACTTC. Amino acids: CSVEPGQGFWEETQYF.

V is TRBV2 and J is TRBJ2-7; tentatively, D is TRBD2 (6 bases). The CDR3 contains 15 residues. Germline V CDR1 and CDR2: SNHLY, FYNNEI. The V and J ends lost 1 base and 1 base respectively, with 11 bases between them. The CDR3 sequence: CASSEGGLDSYEQYF. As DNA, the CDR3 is TGTGCCAGCAGTGAAGGGGGACTGGATTCCTACGAGCAGTACTTC. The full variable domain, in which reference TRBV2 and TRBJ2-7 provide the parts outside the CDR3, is EPEVTQTPSHQVTQMGQEVILRCVPISNHLYFYWYRQILGQKVEFLVSFYNNEISEKSEIFDDQFSVERPDGSNFTLKIRSTKLEDSAMYFCASSEGGLDSYEQYFGPGTRLTVT.

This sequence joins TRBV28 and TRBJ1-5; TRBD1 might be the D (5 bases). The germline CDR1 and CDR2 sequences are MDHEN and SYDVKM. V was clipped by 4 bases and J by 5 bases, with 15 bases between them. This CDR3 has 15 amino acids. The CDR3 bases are TGTGCCAGCAGTTCCCCTAGACAGACGTATCAGCCCCAGCATTTT. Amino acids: CASSSPRQTYQPQHF.

This CDR3 reads CSGTVDTQYF. The CDR3 DNA is TGCAGCGGGACAGTGGATACGCAGTATTTT. The V gene is TRBV29-1, the J gene TRBJ2-3; D may be TRBD1 (6 bases). The CDR3 has 10 amino acids. V lost 7 bases and J 6 bases, leaving 8 bases between the germline ends. Germline values: CDR1 SQVTM, CDR2 ANQGSEA.

CDR3 DNA: TGCGCCAGCAGCCTGAGATTATTGGAGACCCAGTACTTC. It translates to CASSLRLLETQYF. The rearrangement joins TRBV4-1 to TRBJ2-5; no definite D call. Germline V gives CDR1 MGHRA, CDR2 YSYEKL. Trimming removed 4 bases from V and 5 bases from J, with 11 bases in between. This CDR3 spans 13 amino acids.

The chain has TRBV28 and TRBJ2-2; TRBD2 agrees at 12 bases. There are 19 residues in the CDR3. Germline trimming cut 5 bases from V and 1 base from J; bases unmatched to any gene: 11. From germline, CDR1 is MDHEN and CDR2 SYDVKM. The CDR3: CASSLNGLAGPGNTGELFF. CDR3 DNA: TGTGCCAGCAGTCTGAATGGACTAGCGGGGCCCGGGAACACCGGGGAGCTGTTTTTT.

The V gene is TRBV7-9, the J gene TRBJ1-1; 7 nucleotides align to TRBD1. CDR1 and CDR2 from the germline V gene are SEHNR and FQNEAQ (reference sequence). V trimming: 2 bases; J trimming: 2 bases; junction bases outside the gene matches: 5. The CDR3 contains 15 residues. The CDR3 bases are TGTGCCAGCAGCTTAATGGGACAGTTAAACACTGAAGCTTTCTTT. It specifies CASSLMGQLNTEAFF.

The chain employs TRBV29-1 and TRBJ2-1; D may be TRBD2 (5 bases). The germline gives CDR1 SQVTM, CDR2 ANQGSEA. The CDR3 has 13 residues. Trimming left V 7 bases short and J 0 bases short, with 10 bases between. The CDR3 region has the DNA TGCAGCGGACTACGAACCTCCTACAATGAGCAGTTCTTC. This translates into CSGLRTSYNEQFF.